The 5 T cell receptor beta chains reported below all come from one sample, sequenced in a study of cytomegalovirus exposure and HLA in healthy donors. TCRdb keeps only in-frame clones here, not all; method: immunoSEQ multiplex PCR. Of 50,000 to 65,000 clones in the sample, roughly 89% were seen once. The material sequenced was PBMCs. The source of these receptors is a woman under 30 in good health and CMV-seronegative.

The chain joins TRBV19 to TRBJ2-1; possible D gene TRBD2, 6 bases. CDR1 and CDR2 (germline): LNHDA, SQIVND (reference sequence). V lost 3 bases to trimming and J lost 5 bases, with 11 bases between them. The CDR3 is 14 residues long. The CDR3 DNA follows: TGTGCCAGTAGTATCAAGCGGGCCAACAATGAGCAGTTCTTC. This codes for CASSIKRANNEQFF. Variable domain in full (rest from reference TRBV19 and TRBJ2-1): DGGITQSPKYLFRKEGQNVTLSCEQNLNHDAMYWYRQDPGQGLRLIYYSQIVNDFQKGDIAEGYSVSREKKESFPLTVTSAQKNPTAFYLCASSIKRANNEQFFGPGTRLTVL.

This chain connects TRBV5-4 to TRBJ1-2, with D maybe TRBD1 (6 bases). Per germline, CDR1 SGHNT and CDR2 YYREEE (reference sequence). This CDR3 contains 18 residues. The germline V and J ends were trimmed by 5 bases and 1 base, with 24 bases remaining between them. CDR3 sequence reads: CASRALTSTGPLNYGYTF. The CDR3 nucleotides are TGTGCCAGCAGGGCTCTGACGTCAACAGGGCCTCTTAACTATGGCTACACCTTC.

The rearrangement uses TRBV11-2 and TRBJ1-3; D unresolved. Trimming pared 5 bases from V and 3 bases from J, leaving 8 bases between. Per the germline V gene, CDR1 is SGHAT and CDR2 is FQNNGV. This CDR3 is built from 13 residues. For the CDR3, the DNA is TGTGCCAGCAGCGTCACTCTTGGAAACACCATATATTTT. Its translation: CASSVTLGNTIYF.

This clone was observed a few times. This chain's CDR3 is CASSPGTLPTYEQYF. The CDR3 coding sequence is TGCGCCAGCAGCCCGGGGACACTCCCTACCTACGAGCAGTACTTC. The chain combines TRBV5-1 with TRBJ2-7, with D possibly TRBD1 on 6 matching bases. V lost 4 bases, J lost 2 bases, and 16 bases lay in between. Germline V gives CDR1 SGHRS, CDR2 YFSETQ. This CDR3 is 15 amino acids long.

The chain combines TRBV6-5 with TRBJ2-6, with D unresolved. The CDR3 spans 15 residues. Germline lookup yields CDR1 MNHEY and CDR2 SVGAGI. V was trimmed by 2 bases and J by 1 base, leaving 6 bases between them. For the CDR3, the DNA is TGTGCCAGCAGTTACATTAGTTCTGGGGCCAACGTCCTGACTTTC. Translation: CASSYISSGANVLTF.